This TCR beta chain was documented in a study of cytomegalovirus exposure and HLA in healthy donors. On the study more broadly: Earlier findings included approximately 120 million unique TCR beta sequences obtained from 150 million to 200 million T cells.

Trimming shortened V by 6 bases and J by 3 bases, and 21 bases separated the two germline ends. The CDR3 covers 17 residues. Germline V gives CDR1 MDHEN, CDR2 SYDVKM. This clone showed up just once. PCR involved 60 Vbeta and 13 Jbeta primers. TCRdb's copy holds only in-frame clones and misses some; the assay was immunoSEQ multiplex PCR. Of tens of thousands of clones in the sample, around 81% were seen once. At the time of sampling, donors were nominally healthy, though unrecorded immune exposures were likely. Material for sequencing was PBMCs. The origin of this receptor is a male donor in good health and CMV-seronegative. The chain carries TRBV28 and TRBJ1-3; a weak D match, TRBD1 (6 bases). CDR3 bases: TGTGCCAGCAGGACACGGAGGGGGGGTAGATATGGAAACACCATATATTTT. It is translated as CASRTRRGGRYGNTIYF.